Described below is a single T cell receptor beta chain sequence and its context. The entry originates in a study of blood T cell repertoires in COVID-19. At the level of the study: Acute-phase and convalescent COVID-19 samples originated in the United States, Italy and Spain. Nucleic acid was either cDNA or gDNA, and it came from T cells, B-cell-depleted T cells, or PBMCs.

Authors' data handling: Cell counts per sample came from amplifying reference gene primers. The assay was immunoSEQ multiplex PCR, and TCRdb's table has in-frame clones only and misses some. V, J and clone size derive from that table, while D and trimming were established from the DNA sequence. The table shows tens of thousands of clones, with 80% to 90% occurring only once. Trimming stripped 8 bases from V and 13 bases from J, with 18 bases between. The germline V gene encodes CDR1 WSHSY and CDR2 SAAADI. The CDR3 is made up of 12 amino acids. V usage is TRBV10-2 and J usage is TRBJ2-1; TRBD2 might be the D (5 bases). The source is a man aged 35-49 years with acute or convalescent COVID-19. Sequencing input: peripheral blood. The CDR3 coding sequence is TGCGCCAGCCGTAGCATACGGACTCACCAGTTCTTC. Encoded protein: CASRSIRTHQFF.